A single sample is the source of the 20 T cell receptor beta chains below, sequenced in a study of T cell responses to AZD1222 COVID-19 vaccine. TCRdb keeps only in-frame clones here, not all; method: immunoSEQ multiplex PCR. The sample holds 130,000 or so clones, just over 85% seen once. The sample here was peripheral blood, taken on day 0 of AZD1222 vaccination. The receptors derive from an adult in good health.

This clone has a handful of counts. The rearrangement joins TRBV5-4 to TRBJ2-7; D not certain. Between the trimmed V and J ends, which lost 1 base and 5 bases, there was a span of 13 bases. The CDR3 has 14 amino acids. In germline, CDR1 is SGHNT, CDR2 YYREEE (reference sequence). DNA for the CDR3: TGTGCCAGCAGCTTGTTTCCTAAGAAACACGAGCAGTACTTC. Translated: CASSLFPKKHEQYF.

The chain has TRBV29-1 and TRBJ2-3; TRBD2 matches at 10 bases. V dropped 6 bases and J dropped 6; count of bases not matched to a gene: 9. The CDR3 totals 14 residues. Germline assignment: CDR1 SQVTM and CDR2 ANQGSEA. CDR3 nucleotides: TGCAGCGTCGGCCGAACTAGCGGGAAGGATACGCAGTATTTT. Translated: CSVGRTSGKDTQYF.

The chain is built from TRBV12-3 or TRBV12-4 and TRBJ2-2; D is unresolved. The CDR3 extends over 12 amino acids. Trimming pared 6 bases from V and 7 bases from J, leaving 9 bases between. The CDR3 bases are TGTGCCAGCAGCCCGGTAGTCGGGGAGCTGTTTTTT. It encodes CASSPVVGELFF.

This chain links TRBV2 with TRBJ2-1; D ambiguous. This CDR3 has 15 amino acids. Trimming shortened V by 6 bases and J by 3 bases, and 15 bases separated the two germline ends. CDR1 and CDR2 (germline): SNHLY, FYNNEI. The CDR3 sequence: CASREPGLVYNEQFF. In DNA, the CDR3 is TGTGCCAGCAGGGAGCCGGGTTTGGTCTACAATGAGCAGTTCTTC.

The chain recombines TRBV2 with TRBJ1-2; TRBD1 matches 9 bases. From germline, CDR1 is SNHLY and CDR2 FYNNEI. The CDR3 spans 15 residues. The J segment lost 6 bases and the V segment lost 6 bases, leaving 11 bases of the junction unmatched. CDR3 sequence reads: CASRRRTGEVDGYTF. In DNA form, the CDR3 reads TGTGCCAGCAGGCGACGGACAGGGGAAGTGGATGGCTACACCTTC.

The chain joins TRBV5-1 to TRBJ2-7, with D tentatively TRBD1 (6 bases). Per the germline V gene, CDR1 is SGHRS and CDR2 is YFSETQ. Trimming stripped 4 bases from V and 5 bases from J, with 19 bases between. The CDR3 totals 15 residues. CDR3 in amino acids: CASSLGWTEGNEQYF. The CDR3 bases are TGCGCCAGCAGCCTGGGTTGGACAGAGGGAAACGAGCAGTACTTC.

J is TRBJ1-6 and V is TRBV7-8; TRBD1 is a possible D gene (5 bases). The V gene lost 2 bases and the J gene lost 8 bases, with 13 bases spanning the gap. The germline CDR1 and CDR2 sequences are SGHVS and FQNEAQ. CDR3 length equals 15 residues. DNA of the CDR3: TGTGCCAGCAGCTTATGGGGCGATGGGGATTCACCCCTCCACTTT. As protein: CASSLWGDGDSPLHF. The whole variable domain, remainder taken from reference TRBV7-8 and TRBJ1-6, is GAGVSQSPRYKVAKRGQDVALRCDPISGHVSLFWYQQALGQGPEFLTYFQNEAQLDKSGLPSDRFFAERPEGSVSTLKIQRTQQEDSAVYLCASSLWGDGDSPLHFGNGTRLTVT.

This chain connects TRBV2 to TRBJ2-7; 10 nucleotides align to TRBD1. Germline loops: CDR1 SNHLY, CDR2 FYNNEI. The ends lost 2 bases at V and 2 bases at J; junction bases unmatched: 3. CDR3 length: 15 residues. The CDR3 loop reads CASSERTGGAYEQYF. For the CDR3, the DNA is TGTGCCAGCAGTGAAAGGACAGGGGGAGCCTACGAGCAGTACTTC.

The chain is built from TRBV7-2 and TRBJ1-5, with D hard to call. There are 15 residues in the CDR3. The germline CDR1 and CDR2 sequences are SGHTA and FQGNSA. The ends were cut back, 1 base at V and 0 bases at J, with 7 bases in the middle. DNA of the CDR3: TGTGCCAGCAGCTTAGACGGTTATAGCAATCAGCCCCAGCATTTT. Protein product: CASSLDGYSNQPQHF.

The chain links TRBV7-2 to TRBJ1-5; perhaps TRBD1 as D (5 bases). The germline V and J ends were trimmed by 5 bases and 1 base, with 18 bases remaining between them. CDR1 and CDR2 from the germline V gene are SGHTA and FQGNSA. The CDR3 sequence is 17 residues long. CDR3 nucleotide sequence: TGTGCCAGCAGCCTTTCCGGGGGACGGGGGAGCAATCAGCCCCAGCATTTT. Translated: CASSLSGGRGSNQPQHF.

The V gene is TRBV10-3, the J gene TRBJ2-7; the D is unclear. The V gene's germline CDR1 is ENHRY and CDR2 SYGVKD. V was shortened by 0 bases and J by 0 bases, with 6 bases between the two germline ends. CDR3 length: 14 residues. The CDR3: CAISESVSSYEQYF. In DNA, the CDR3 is TGTGCCATCAGTGAGTCTGTGAGCTCCTACGAGCAGTACTTC.

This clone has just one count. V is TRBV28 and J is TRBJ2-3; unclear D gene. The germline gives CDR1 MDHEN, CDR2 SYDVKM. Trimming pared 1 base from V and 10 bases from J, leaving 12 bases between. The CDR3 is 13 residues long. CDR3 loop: CASSLSSGPPQYF. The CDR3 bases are TGTGCCAGCAGTTTATCGTCGGGCCCTCCGCAGTATTTT.

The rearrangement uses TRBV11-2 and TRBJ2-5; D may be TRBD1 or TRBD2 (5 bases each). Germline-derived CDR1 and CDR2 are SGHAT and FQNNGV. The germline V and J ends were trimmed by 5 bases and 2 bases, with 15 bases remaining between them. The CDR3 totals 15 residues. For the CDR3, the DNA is TGTGCCAGCAGCCCAAAGACGGGACCACAAGAGACCCAGTACTTC. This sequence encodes CASSPKTGPQETQYF.

CDR3 sequence (DNA): TGTGCCAGCAGCCAAGAGGTCAGCAAGATGGGGCAGTACTTC. This sequence encodes CASSQEVSKMGQYF. The chain uses TRBV3-1 (or the pseudogene TRBV3-2) and TRBJ2-7, with D uncertain. CDR1 is LGHDT and CDR2 is YNNKEL in the germline V gene (reference sequence). The CDR3 loop spans 14 amino acids. Trimming stripped 0 bases from V and 9 bases from J, with 15 bases between.

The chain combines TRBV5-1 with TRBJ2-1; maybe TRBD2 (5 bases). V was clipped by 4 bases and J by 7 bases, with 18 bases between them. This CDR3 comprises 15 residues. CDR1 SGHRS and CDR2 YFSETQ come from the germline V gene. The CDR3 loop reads CASSPRGLRGNEQFF. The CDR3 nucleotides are TGCGCCAGCAGCCCGAGAGGACTCCGAGGAAATGAGCAGTTCTTC.

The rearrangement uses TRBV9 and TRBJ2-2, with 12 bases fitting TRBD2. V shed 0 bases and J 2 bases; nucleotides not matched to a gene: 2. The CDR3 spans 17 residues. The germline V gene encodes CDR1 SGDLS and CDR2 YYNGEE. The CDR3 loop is CASSVGGLAGNTGELFF. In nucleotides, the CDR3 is TGTGCCAGCAGCGTAGGGGGACTAGCGGGCAACACCGGGGAGCTGTTTTTT.

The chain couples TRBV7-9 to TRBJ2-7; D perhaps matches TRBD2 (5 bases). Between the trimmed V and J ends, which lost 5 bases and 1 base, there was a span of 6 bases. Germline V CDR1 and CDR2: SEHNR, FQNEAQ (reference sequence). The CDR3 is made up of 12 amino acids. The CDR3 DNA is TGTGCCAGCAGCCGGGGTTCCTACGAGCAGTACTTC. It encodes CASSRGSYEQYF.

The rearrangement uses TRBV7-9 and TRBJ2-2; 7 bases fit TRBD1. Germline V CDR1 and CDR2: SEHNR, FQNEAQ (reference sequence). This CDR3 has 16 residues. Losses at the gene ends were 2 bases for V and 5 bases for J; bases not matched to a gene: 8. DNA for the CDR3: TGTGCCAGCAGCTTACCGGGACAGATGCTGACCGGGGAGCTGTTTTTT. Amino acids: CASSLPGQMLTGELFF.

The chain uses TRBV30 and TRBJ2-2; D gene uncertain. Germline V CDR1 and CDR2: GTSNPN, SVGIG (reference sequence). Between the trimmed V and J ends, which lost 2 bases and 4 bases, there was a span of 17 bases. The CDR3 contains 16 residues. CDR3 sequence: CAWSLQGNWVTGELFF. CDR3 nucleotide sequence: TGTGCCTGGAGTCTACAAGGGAATTGGGTCACCGGGGAGCTGTTTTTT.

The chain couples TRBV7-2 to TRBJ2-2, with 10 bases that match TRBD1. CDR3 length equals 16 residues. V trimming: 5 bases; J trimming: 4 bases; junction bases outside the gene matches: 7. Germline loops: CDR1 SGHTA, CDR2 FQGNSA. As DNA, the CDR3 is TGTGCCAGCAGCCTTCGGACAGGGGGTTTCACCGGGGAGCTGTTTTTT. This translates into CASSLRTGGFTGELFF.